This record looks at one TCR beta chain sequence and its context. Its antigen is unknown. The ends were cut back, 5 bases at V and 1 base at J, with 14 bases in the middle. This CDR3 is built from 15 residues. Germline lookup yields CDR1 MNHEY and CDR2 SMNVEV (reference sequence). This record belongs to a study of blood T cells in healthy people across ages. Overall study findings and caveats: Across samples, TCR beta diversity tracked strongly with naive T cell percentage.

The second PCR ran roughly 7 to 12 cycles with a sample-barcoded 5' primer and J-beta primers. All cDNA molecules were each tagged by a template-switch adaptor with 12 random nucleotides. Individual samples furnished no less than 2.5 million CDR3-containing paired-end reads apiece. MiXCR, run by TCRdb on the 5' RACE reads, gives a single entry per CDR3 protein. This table holds approximately 1,000,000 distinct CDR3 sequences, less than 45% found once. Samples each yielded at least 6 micrograms of total RNA. The TCR comes from a man between 18 and 29 years old in good health. The specimen sequenced was blood. The chain combines TRBV27 with TRBJ1-1; D might be TRBD1 (6 bases). The CDR3 reads CASSIIQGANTEAFF. DNA for the CDR3: TGTGCCAGCAGTATTATACAGGGCGCGAACACTGAAGCTTTCTTT.